The entry below describes one T cell receptor beta chain. Its antigen is not identified. The source of the sample is a study of shared clonotypes between healthy human individuals. Study at large: Three CD4 naive, three CD4 memory, two CD8 naive and one CD8 memory plate were used per donor. Study findings and constraints: The study generally estimated greater richness for naive than memory subsets. Several donors showed sharing of about 5.5% of naive CD4 clonotypes.

Evenly divided among several immunoSEQ plates was the genomic DNA of each subset. Sequenced by immunoSEQ multiplex PCR; TCRdb stores in-frame clones only, minus some. Altogether about 2 million clones are present, about 95% being singletons, with the ten largest covering around 1.2%. Positively selected for CCR7, the CD45RO-negative cells used as naive CD8 cells excluded terminally differentiated effector memory CD45RA+ cells. Sequences were obtained from naive CD8+ T cells sorted from blood. The sequence was obtained from a man in his late teens or twenties in good health.

The CDR3 DNA reads as TGCGCCAGCAGCTTGAGTCGGCATGTCGGGACGGATACGCAGTATTTT. As protein: CASSLSRHVGTDTQYF. The chain couples TRBV5-1 to TRBJ2-3; D may correspond to TRBD1 or TRBD2 (5 bases each). This CDR3 comprises 16 residues. The germline V gene has CDR1 SGHRS and CDR2 YFSETQ. The V gene lost 1 base and the J gene lost 6 bases, with 18 bases spanning the gap.